One sample yielded the 13 T cell receptor beta chains listed below, sequenced in a study of blood T cells in healthy people across ages. Primers used in a second PCR of about 7 to 11 cycles were a sample-barcoded 5' primer and a J-beta primer mix. TCRdb reprocessed the 5' RACE reads with MiXCR, giving one entry per CDR3 protein. This table holds about 720,000 distinct CDR3 sequences, around 25% found once. These records were also assigned to another study, of T cells of mothers and their children.

Sequencing was carried out using blood. The receptors shown here come from a boy under 18 in good health.

This clonotype occurred a few times. The chain links TRBV7-9 to TRBJ2-7; TRBD1 matches 7 bases. The V gene's germline CDR1 is SEHNR and CDR2 FQNEAQ (reference sequence). The CDR3 has 18 amino acids. Trimming at V came to 5 bases and at J to 4 bases, leaving 20 bases not matched to a gene. CDR3 DNA sequence: TGTGCCAGCAGCCAGACGCTTCTGACAGGGTGGGGTACGTACGAGCAGTACTTC. Translating it yields CASSQTLLTGWGTYEQYF.

This clonotype was found a few times. The chain links TRBV20-1 to TRBJ1-5, with D maybe TRBD1 (6 bases). Between the trimmed V and J ends, which lost 0 bases and 0 bases, there was a span of 27 bases. Germline V lookup: CDR1 DFQATT, CDR2 SNEGSKA (reference sequence). The CDR3 sequence is 21 residues long. This CDR3 is CSARDQGLQGRVGYSNQPQHF. In DNA form, the CDR3 reads TGCAGTGCTAGAGATCAAGGGTTACAGGGAAGGGTCGGGTATAGCAATCAGCCCCAGCATTTT.

This clonotype was seen more than once but under ten times. The J gene is TRBJ2-5, the V gene TRBV7-2; the match to TRBD2 covers 7 bases. TRBJ2-1 matches the DNA end more closely, so the J call is doubtful. The CDR3 loop spans 16 amino acids. CDR1 and CDR2 (germline): SGHTA, FQGNSA. The CDR3 loop reads CASSLDVGGGVYEQFF. The CDR3 bases are TGTGCCAGCAGCTTAGACGTGGGGGGAGGGGTGTATGAGCAGTTCTTC.

This clonotype was detected a few times. J is TRBJ1-5 and V is TRBV29-1; 9 bases are shared with TRBD1. Trimming removed 6 bases from V and 5 bases from J; junction bases left unmatched: 14. The CDR3 extends over 16 amino acids. Germline loops: CDR1 SQVTM, CDR2 ANQGSEA. CDR3 bases: TGCAGCGTGGAGGAGGCGGGACAGGGAATCGATCAGCCCCAGCATTTT. The encoded protein is CSVEEAGQGIDQPQHF.

A few counts support this clonotype. This sequence joins TRBV2 and TRBJ1-1; TRBD1 might be the D (5 bases). The CDR3 runs 13 residues. The V gene lost 7 bases and the J gene lost 6 bases, with 15 bases spanning the gap. The V gene's germline CDR1 is SNHLY and CDR2 FYNNEI. The DNA for the CDR3 is TGTGCCAGCACCCAGCAGGGTTCGGCTGAAGCTTTCTTT. This translates into CASTQQGSAEAFF.

This rearrangement joins TRBV7-3 to TRBJ2-7, with a tentative D call TRBD1 (6 bases). Germline loops: CDR1 SGHTA, CDR2 FQGTGA. This CDR3 has 14 amino acids. V was clipped by 3 bases and J by 3 bases, with 12 bases between them. The CDR3 DNA reads as TGTGCCAGCAGCTTTTCGGACAGCGGCTACGAGCAGTACTTC. Its protein is CASSFSDSGYEQYF.

To note about this clonotype: The junction shows a germline mismatch at one end, possibly a read error. This rearrangement joins TRBV5-1 to TRBJ2-5, with 8 bases lining up with TRBD1. This CDR3 has 14 amino acids. Germline CDR1 is SGHRS and CDR2 is YFSETQ. DNA for the CDR3: TGCGCCAGCTCCAACCTAGGGACAGGAAACCAATTCCACTTC. The encoded protein is CASSNLGTGNQFHF.

The J gene is TRBJ2-7, the V gene TRBV11-1; D gene unclear. This CDR3 is built from 13 residues. The germline V gene encodes CDR1 SGHAT and CDR2 FQDESV (reference sequence). V was clipped by 5 bases and J by 6 bases, with 14 bases between them. The CDR3 DNA is TGTGCCAGCAGCGCGGTCGAGCACTCCGAGCAGTACTTC. This encodes CASSAVEHSEQYF.

This clonotype was detected only a few times. The DNA of the CDR3 is TGCAGCGTTTTTGAGGCCGTCGGCTACACCTTC. Translating it yields CSVFEAVGYTF. The V gene is TRBV29-1, the J gene TRBJ1-2; no firm D call. CDR3 length: 11 residues. The germline V gene has CDR1 SQVTM and CDR2 ANQGSEA. Deletions cut 5 bases from V and 8 bases from J, with 12 bases between.

The chain has TRBV29-1 and TRBJ2-7; 7 nucleotides align to TRBD1. This CDR3 region has 12 residues. J was trimmed by 2 bases and V by 7 bases; bases with no gene match: 5. Per the germline V gene, CDR1 is SQVTM and CDR2 is ANQGSEA. Written as DNA, the CDR3 is TGCAGCGCTGTAGGGACAGCCTACGAGCAGTACTTC. Residues: CSAVGTAYEQYF.

A few counts support this clonotype. This chain links TRBV14 with TRBJ2-7, with 9 bases lining up with TRBD2. Germline values: CDR1 SGHDN, CDR2 FVKESK. V trimming: 5 bases; J trimming: 5 bases; junction bases outside the gene matches: 7. CDR3 length equals 14 residues. CDR3 sequence reads: CASSISGSPHEQYF. Here the CDR3 DNA reads TGTGCCAGCAGCATTAGCGGGAGCCCCCACGAGCAGTACTTC.

The chain recombines TRBV20-1 with TRBJ2-1, with 7 bases identical to TRBD1. Per the germline V gene, CDR1 is DFQATT and CDR2 is SNEGSKA (reference sequence). CDR3 length equals 12 residues. J was trimmed by 7 bases and V by 8 bases; bases with no gene match: 8. Here the CDR3 reads CSTLTGANEQFF. CDR3 DNA sequence: TGCAGTACACTAACAGGGGCAAATGAGCAGTTCTTC.

This clonotype showed up many times. The CDR3 sequence is CASSGGWQETQYF. CDR3 sequence (DNA): TGCGCCAGCAGCGGAGGATGGCAAGAGACCCAGTACTTC. V gene TRBV5-1 combines with J gene TRBJ2-5; D may be TRBD2 (5 bases). Trimming cost V 4 bases and J 2 bases, with 9 bases left between them. Germline V gene lookup returns CDR1 SGHRS and CDR2 YFSETQ. This CDR3 has 13 residues.